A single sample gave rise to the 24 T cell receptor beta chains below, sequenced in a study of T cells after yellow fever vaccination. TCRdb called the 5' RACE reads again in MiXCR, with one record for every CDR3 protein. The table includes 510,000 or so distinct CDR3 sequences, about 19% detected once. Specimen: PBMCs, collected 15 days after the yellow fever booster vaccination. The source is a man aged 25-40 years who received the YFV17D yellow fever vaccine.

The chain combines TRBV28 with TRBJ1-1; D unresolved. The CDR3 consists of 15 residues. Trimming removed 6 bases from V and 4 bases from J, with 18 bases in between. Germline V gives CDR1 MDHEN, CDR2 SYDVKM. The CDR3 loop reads CASSPNRWFLTEAFF. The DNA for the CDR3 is TGTGCCAGCAGCCCGAATAGGTGGTTTCTCACTGAAGCTTTCTTT. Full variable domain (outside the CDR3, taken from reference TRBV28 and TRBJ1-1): DVKVTQSSRYLVKRTGEKVFLECVQDMDHENMFWYRQDPGLGLRLIYFSYDVKMKEKGDIPEGYSVSREKKERFSLILESASTNQTSMYLCASSPNRWFLTEAFFGQGTRLTVV.

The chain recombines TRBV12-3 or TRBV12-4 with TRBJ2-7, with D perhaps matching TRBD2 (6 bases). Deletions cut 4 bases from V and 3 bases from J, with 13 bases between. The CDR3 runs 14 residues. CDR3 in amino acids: CASSSPRRDYEQYF. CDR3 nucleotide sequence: TGTGCCAGCAGTTCCCCTCGGCGGGACTACGAGCAGTACTTC.

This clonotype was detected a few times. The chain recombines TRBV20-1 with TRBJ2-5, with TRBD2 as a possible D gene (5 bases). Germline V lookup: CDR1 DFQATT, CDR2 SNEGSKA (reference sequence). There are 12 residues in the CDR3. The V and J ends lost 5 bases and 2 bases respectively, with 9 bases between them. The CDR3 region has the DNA TGCAGTGCTCCCGGGGTGCAAGAGACCCAGTACTTC. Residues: CSAPGVQETQYF.

DNA of the CDR3: TGCAGCGTCCCCGGGACTAGCGGTTATGAGCAGTTCTTC. It specifies CSVPGTSGYEQFF. V and J are TRBV29-1 and TRBJ2-1, with TRBD2 identical over 11 bases. After removal of 6 bases from V and 8 bases from J, the junction contained 6 bases not matched to a gene. In germline, CDR1 is SQVTM, CDR2 ANQGSEA. CDR3 length: 13 amino acids.

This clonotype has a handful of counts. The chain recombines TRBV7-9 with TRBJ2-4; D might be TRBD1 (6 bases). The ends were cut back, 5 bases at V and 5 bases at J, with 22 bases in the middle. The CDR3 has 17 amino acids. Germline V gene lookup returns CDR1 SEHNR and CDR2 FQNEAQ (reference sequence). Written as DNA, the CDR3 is TGTGCCAGCAGCAGAACAGGGTATAGTTTGCACGAAAACATTCAGTACTTC. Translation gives CASSRTGYSLHENIQYF. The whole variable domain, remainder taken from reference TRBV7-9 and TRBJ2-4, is DTGVSQNPRHKITKRGQNVTFRCDPISEHNRLYWYRQTLGQGPEFLTYFQNEAQLEKSRLLSDRFSAERPKGSFSTLEIQRTEQGDSAMYLCASSRTGYSLHENIQYFGAGTRLSVL.

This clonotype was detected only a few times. CDR3 residues: CASRERTGGSGYYGYTF. In nucleotides, the CDR3 is TGTGCCAGCAGAGAAAGGACAGGCGGATCAGGGTACTATGGCTACACCTTC. The gene calls are TRBV7-9 and TRBJ1-2; 7 bases are a match to TRBD1. This CDR3 is 17 amino acids long. Germline values: CDR1 SEHNR, CDR2 FQNEAQ (reference sequence). With V trimmed by 6 bases and J by 3 bases, 16 bases remained unmatched.

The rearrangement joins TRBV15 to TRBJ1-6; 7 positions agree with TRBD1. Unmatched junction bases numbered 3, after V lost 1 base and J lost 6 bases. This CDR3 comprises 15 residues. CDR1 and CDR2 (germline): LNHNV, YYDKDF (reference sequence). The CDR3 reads CATSRARGTNSPLHF. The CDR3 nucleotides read TGTGCCACCAGCAGAGCCAGGGGGACTAATTCACCCCTCCACTTT. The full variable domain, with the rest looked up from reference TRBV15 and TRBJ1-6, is DAMVIQNPRYQVTQFGKPVTLSCSQTLNHNVMYWYQQKSSQAPKLLFHYYDKDFNNEADTPDNFQSRRPNTSFCFLDIRSPGLGDTAMYLCATSRARGTNSPLHFGNGTRLTVT.

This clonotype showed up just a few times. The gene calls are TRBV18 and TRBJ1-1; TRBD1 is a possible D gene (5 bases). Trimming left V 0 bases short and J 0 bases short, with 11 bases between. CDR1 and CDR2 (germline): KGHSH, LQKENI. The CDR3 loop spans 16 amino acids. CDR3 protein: CASSPPGGGVNTEAFF. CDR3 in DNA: TGTGCCAGCTCACCACCGGGGGGGGGAGTGAACACTGAAGCTTTCTTT.

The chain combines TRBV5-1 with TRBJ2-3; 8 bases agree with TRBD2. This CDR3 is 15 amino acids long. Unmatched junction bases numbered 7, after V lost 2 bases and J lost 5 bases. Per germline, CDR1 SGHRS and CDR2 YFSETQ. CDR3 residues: CASSLPGRAVDTQYF. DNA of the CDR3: TGCGCCAGCAGCTTACCCGGGAGGGCCGTAGATACGCAGTATTTT.

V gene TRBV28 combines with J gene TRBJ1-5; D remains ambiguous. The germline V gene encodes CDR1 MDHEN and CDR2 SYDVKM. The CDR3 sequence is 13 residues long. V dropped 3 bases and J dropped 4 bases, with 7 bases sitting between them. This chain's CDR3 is CASSLARNQPQHF. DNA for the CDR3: TGTGCCAGCAGTTTGGCAAGAAATCAGCCCCAGCATTTT.

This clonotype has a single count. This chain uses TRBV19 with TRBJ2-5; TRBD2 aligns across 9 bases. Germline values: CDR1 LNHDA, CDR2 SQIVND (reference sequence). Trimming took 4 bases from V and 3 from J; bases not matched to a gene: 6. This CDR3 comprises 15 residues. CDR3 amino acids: CASSRTGGREETQYF. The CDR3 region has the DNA TGTGCCAGTAGTAGGACGGGCGGGAGGGAAGAGACCCAGTACTTC.

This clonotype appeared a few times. This CDR3 is CASSFSGRSNQPQHF. In DNA form, the CDR3 reads TGCGCCAGCAGCTTTTCTGGACGGAGCAATCAGCCCCAGCATTTT. This chain joins TRBV5-1 and TRBJ1-5; D gene uncertain. This CDR3 contains 15 residues. Germline CDR1 and CDR2: SGHRS and YFSETQ. The ends were cut back, 2 bases at V and 1 base at J, with 10 bases in the middle.

CDR3 sequence: CSARGQGAGELFF. Here the CDR3 DNA reads TGCAGTGCTAGGGGACAGGGGGCCGGGGAGCTGTTTTTT. The chain links TRBV20-1 to TRBJ2-2, with 11 nucleotides matching TRBD1. The CDR3 has 13 amino acids. Germline V gene lookup returns CDR1 DFQATT and CDR2 SNEGSKA (reference sequence). Trimming removed 3 bases from V and 6 bases from J; junction bases left unmatched: 0.

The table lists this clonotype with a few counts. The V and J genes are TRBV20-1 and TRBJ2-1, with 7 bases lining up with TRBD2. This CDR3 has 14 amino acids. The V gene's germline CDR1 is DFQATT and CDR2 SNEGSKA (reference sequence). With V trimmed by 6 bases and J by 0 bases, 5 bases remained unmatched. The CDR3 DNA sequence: TGCAGTGCAAGGCCTAGCGGCTCCTACAATGAGCAGTTCTTC. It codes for CSARPSGSYNEQFF.

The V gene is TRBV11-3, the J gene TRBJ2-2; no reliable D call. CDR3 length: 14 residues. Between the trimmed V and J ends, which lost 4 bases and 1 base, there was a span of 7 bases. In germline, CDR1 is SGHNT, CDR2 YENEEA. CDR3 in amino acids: CASSSYQNTGELFF. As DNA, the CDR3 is TGTGCCAGCAGCTCCTATCAGAACACCGGGGAGCTGTTTTTT.

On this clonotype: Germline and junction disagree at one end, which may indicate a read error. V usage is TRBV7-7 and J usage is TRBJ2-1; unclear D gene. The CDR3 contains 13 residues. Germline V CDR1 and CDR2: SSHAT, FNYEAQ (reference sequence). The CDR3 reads CASSFGSGDEQFF. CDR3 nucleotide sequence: TGTGCTAGCAGTTTCGGGTCCGGCGATGAGCAGTTCTTC.

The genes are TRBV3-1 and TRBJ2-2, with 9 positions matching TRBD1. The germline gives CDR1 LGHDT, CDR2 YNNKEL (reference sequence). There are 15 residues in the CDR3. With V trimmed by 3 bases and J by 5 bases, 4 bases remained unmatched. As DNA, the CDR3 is TGTGCCAGCAGCCAGACAGGGGGACGAACCGGGGAGCTGTTTTTT. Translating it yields CASSQTGGRTGELFF.

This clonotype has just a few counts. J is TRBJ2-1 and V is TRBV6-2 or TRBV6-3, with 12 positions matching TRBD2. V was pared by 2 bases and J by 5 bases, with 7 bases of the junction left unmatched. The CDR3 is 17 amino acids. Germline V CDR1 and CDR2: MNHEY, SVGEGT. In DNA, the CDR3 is TGTGCCAGCAGTTACGGCCTAGCGGGAGGGCCCCACAATGAGCAGTTCTTC. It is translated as CASSYGLAGGPHNEQFF.

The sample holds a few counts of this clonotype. In DNA, the CDR3 is TGCAGTGCCATCACTAGCGAAGGTTGGGAGACCCAGTACTTC. Translation: CSAITSEGWETQYF. The chain has TRBV20-1 and TRBJ2-5; 7 bases map to TRBD2. Germline lookup yields CDR1 DFQATT and CDR2 SNEGSKA (reference sequence). V gave up 6 bases and J gave up 5 bases; unmatched junction bases: 12. The CDR3 is 14 amino acids.

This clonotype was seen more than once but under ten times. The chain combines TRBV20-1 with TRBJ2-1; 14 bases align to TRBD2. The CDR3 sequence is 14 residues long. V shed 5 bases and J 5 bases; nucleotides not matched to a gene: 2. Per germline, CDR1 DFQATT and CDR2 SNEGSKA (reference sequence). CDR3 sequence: CSARTSGGNNEQFF. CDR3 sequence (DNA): TGCAGTGCTCGGACTAGCGGGGGGAACAATGAGCAGTTCTTC.

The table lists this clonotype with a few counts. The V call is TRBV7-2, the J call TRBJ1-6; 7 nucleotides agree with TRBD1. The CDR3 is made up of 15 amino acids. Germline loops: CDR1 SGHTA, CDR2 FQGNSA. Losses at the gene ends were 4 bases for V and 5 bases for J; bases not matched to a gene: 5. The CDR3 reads CASSSGTDNNSPLHF. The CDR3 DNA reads TGTGCCAGCAGCTCAGGGACAGATAATAATTCACCCCTCCACTTT.

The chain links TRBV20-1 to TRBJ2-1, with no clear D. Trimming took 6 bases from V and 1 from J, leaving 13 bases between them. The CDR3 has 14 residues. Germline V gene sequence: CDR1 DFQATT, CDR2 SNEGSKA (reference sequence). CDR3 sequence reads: CSAEGRVSYNEQFF. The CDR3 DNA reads TGCAGTGCCGAAGGTAGAGTTTCCTACAATGAGCAGTTCTTC.

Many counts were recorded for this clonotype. The DNA for the CDR3 is TGCGCCAGCAGCTTGGGACTAGCGGGGCAAGAGACCCAGTACTTC. The encoded protein is CASSLGLAGQETQYF. The genes are TRBV5-1 and TRBJ2-5; 11 nucleotides match TRBD2. V lost 0 bases, J lost 2 bases, and 0 bases stayed unmatched. CDR1 is SGHRS, CDR2 YFSETQ, per germline. The CDR3 has 15 amino acids.

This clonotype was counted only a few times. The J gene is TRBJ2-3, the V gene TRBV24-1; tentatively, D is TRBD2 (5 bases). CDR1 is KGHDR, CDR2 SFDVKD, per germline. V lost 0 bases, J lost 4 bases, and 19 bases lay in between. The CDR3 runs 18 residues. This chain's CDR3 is CATSDLRGYGTDPDTQYF. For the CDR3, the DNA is TGTGCCACCAGTGATTTGCGAGGGTACGGAACCGACCCAGATACGCAGTATTTT.